One T cell receptor beta chain is described in this entry. Its target is not known. Germline and junction disagree at one end, which may indicate a read error. It was by quantitative 5'-RACE with molecular barcodes that TCR beta libraries were made. TCRdb re-analysed the 5' RACE reads in MiXCR, keeping a single row per CDR3 protein. The table lists 250,000 to 350,000 distinct CDR3 sequences, about a fifth of them singletons. The germline gives CDR1 DFQATT, CDR2 SNEGSKA (reference sequence). CDR3 length equals 15 residues. The sample comes from a study of CD8 T cells in ankylosing spondylitis. Study results and limitations: Significant enrichment of disease-linked clones was reportedly seen in matched ankylosing spondylitis synovial fluid. Eight highly homologous variants formed a TCR beta motif that appeared characteristic of ankylosing spondylitis blood. Relatively scarce in peripheral blood, disease-linked clones were CD8+.

This receptor was taken from a female donor with ankylosing spondylitis or in good health (not recorded which). The sequenced sample consisted of blood, either unsorted or a sorted T cell fraction (not recorded which). This chain uses TRBV20-1 with TRBJ1-5; 9 bases are shared with TRBD1. The DNA for the CDR3 is TGCAGTGCCAGAGGACAGGGGATTAGAAATCAGCCCCAGCATTTT. Translating gives CSARGQGIRNQPQHF.